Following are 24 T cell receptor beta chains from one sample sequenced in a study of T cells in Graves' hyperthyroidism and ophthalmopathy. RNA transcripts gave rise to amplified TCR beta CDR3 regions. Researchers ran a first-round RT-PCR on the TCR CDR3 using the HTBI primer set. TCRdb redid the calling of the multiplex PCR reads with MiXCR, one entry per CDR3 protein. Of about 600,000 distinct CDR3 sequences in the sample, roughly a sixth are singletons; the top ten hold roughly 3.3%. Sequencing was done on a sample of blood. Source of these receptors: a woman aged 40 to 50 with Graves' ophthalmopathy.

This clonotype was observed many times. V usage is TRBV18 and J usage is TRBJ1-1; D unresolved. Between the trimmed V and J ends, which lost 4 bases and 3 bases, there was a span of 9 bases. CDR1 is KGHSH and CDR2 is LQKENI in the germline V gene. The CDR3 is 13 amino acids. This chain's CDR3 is CASSQDEDTEAFF. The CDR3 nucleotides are TGTGCCAGCTCACAAGACGAGGACACTGAAGCTTTCTTT.

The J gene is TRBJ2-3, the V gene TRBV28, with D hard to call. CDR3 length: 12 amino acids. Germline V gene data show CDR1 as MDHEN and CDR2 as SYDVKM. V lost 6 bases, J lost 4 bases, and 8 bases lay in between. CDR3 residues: CASSIGADTQYF. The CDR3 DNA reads TGTGCCAGCAGCATAGGAGCAGATACGCAGTATTTT.

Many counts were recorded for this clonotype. The CDR3 protein is CASRDSVREGRYEQYF. For the CDR3, the DNA is TGTGCCAGCCGGGACTCGGTCAGGGAGGGCCGTTACGAGCAGTACTTC. J is TRBJ2-7 and V is TRBV28, with TRBD2 identical over 7 bases. The CDR3 is 16 amino acids. Germline V gene lookup returns CDR1 MDHEN and CDR2 SYDVKM. J lost 4 bases, V lost 8 bases, and 17 bases had no gene match.

CDR3 coding DNA: TGTGCCAGCAGCTTAGACCAACCGGGCCCTTCGGGCGGCTACACCTTC. It yields the protein CASSLDQPGPSGGYTF. The chain links TRBV7-8 to TRBJ1-2; D unresolved. Looked up from germline, CDR1 is SGHVS and CDR2 is FQNEAQ. Trimming cost V 1 base and J 8 bases, with 20 bases left between them. CDR3 length: 16 amino acids. The full variable domain, its missing parts supplied by reference TRBV7-8 and TRBJ1-2, is GAGVSQSPRYKVAKRGQDVALRCDPISGHVSLFWYQQALGQGPEFLTYFQNEAQLDKSGLPSDRFFAERPEGSVSTLKIQRTQQEDSAVYLCASSLDQPGPSGGYTFGSGTRLTVV.

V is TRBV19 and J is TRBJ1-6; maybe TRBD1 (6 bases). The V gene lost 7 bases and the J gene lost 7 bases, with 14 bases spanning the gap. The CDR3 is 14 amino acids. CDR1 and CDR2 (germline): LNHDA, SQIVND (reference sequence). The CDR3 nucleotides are TGTGCCAGTACCCGGCGGACAGAGAATTCACCCCTCCACTTT. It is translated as CASTRRTENSPLHF.

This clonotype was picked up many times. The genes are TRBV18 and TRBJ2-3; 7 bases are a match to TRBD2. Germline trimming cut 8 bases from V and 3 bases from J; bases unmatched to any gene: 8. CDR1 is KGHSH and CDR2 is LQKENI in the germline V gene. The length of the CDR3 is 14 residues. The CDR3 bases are TGTGCCAGCCATCCAGGGACTACGACAGATACGCAGTATTTT. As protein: CASHPGTTTDTQYF.

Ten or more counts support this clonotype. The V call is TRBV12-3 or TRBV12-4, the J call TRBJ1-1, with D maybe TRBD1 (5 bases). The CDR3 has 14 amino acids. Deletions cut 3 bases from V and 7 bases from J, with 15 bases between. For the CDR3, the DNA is TGTGCCAGCAGTTTTATAGGTCAGGGAGTTGAAGCTTTCTTT. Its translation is CASSFIGQGVEAFF.

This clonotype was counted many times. The CDR3 is CASSPIAGEDTGELFF. The CDR3 DNA reads TGTGCCAGCAGTCCTATAGCGGGAGAGGACACCGGGGAGCTGTTTTTT. This chain connects TRBV11-2 to TRBJ2-2; 9 bases are a match to TRBD2. Looked up from germline, CDR1 is SGHAT and CDR2 is FQNNGV. The V segment lost 6 bases and the J segment 3 bases; nucleotides outside the gene matches: 8. This CDR3 region has 16 residues.

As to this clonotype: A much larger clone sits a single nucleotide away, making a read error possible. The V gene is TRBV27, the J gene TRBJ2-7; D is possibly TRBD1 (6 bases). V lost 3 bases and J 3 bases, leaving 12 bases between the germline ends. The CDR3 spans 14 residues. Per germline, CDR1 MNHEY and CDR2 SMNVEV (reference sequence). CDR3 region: CASSFSDRCYEQYF. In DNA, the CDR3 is TGTGCCAGCAGTTTTTCGGACAGATGCTACGAGCAGTACTTC.

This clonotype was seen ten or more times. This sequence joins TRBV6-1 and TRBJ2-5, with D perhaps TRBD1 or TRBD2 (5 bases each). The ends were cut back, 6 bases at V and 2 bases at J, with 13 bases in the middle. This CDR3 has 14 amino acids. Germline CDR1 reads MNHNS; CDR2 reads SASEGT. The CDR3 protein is CASRDQGRQETQYF. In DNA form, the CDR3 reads TGTGCCAGCAGAGACCAGGGACGGCAAGAGACCCAGTACTTC.

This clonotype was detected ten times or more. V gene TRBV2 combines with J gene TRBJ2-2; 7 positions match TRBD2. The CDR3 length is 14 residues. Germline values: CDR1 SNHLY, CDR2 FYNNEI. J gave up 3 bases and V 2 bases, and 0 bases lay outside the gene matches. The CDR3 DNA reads TGTGCCAGCAGTGAACGGGGGGACACCGGGGAGCTGTTTTTT. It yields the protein CASSERGDTGELFF. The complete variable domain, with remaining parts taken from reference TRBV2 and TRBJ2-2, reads EPEVTQTPSHQVTQMGQEVILRCVPISNHLYFYWYRQILGQKVEFLVSFYNNEISEKSEIFDDQFSVERPDGSNFTLKIRSTKLEDSAMYFCASSERGDTGELFFGEGSRLTVL.

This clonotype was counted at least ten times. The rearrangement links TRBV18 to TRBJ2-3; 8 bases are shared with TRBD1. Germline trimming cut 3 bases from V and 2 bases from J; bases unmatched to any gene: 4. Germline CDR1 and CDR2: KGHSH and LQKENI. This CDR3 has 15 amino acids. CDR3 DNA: TGTGCCAGCTCACCTCAACAGGGGGACACAGATACGCAGTATTTT. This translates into CASSPQQGDTDTQYF.

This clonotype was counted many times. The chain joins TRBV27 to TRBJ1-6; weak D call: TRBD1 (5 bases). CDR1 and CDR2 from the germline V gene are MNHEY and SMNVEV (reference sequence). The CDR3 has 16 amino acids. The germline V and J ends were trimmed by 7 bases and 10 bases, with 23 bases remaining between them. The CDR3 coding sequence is TGTGCCAGCAAGGTCGATAGGGGTGATCGGTGGTCACCCCTCCACTTT. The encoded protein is CASKVDRGDRWSPLHF.

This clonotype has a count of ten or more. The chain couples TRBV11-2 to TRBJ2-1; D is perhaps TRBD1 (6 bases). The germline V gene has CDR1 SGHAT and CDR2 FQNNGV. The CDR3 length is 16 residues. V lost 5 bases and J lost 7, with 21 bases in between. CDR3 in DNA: TGTGCCAGCAGCCCCCGGACATCCAACAGGGTAAATGAGCAGTTCTTC. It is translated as CASSPRTSNRVNEQFF.

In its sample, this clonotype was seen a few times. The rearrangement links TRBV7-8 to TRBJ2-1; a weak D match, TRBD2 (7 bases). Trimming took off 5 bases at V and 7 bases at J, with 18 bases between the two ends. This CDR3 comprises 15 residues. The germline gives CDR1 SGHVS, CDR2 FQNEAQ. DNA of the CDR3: TGTGCCAGCAGCCCCCCCAGCCGGGGGGCGAATGAGCAGTTCTTC. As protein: CASSPPSRGANEQFF.

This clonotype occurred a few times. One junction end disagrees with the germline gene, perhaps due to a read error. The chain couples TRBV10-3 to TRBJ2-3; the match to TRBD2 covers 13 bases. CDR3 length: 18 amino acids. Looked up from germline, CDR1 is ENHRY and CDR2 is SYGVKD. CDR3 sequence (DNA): TGTGCCATCGGTGAGTCATCGGGACTAGCGGGACGCACAGATACGCAGTATTTT. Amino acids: CAIGESSGLAGRTDTQYF.

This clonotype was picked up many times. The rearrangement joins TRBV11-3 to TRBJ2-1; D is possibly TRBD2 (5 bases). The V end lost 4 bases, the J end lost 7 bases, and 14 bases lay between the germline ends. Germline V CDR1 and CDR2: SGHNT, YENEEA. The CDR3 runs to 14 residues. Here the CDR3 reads CASSSWERVNEQFF. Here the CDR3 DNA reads TGTGCCAGCAGCTCTTGGGAGAGGGTTAATGAGCAGTTCTTC. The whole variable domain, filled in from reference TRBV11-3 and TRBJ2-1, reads EAGVVQSPRYKIIEKKQPVAFWCNPISGHNTLYWYLQNLGQGPELLIRYENEEAVDDSQLPKDRFSAERLKGVDSTLKIQPAELGDSAVYLCASSSWERVNEQFFGPGTRLTVL.

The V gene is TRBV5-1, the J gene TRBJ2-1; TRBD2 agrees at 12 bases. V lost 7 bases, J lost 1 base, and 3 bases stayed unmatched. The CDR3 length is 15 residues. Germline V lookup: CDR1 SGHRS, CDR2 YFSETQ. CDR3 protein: CASETSGGSYNEQFF. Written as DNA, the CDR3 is TGCGCCAGCGAGACTAGCGGGGGATCCTACAATGAGCAGTTCTTC.

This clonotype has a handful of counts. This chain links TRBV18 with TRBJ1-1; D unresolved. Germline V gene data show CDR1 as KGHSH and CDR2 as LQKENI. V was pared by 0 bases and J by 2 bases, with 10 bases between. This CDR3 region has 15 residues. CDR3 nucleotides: TGTGCCAGCTCACCACCGAGTGGGGTTAACACTGAAGCTTTCTTT. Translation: CASSPPSGVNTEAFF.

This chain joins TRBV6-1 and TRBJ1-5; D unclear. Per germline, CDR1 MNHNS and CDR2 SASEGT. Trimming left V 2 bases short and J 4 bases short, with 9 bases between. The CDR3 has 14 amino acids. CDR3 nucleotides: TGTGCCAGCAGTGAACAGTTAGAAAATCAGCCCCAGCATTTT. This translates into CASSEQLENQPQHF.

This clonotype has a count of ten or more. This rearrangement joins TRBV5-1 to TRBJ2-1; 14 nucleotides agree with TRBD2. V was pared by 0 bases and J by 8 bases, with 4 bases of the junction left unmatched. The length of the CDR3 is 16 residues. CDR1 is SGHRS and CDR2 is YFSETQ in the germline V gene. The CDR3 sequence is CASSLGGLAGVDEQFF. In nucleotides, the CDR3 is TGCGCCAGCAGCTTGGGGGGACTAGCGGGAGTTGATGAGCAGTTCTTC.

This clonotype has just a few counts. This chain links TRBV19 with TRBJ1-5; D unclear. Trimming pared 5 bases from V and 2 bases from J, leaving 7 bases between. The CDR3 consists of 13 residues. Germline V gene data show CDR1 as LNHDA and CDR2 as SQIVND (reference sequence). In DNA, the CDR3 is TGTGCCAGTAGTGGGGAGGGCAATCAGCCCCAGCATTTT. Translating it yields CASSGEGNQPQHF.

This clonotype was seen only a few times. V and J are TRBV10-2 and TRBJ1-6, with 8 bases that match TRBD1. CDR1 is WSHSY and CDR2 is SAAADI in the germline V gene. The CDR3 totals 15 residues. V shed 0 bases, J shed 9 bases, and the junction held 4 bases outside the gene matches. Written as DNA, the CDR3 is TGCGCCAGCAGTGAGTCGGCAGGGGGCGTTTCACCCCTCCACTTT. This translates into CASSESAGGVSPLHF.

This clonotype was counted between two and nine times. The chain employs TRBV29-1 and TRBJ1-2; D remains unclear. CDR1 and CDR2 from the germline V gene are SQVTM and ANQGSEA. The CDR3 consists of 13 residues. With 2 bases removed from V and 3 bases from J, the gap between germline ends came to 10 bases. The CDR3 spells CSVETGGHYGYTF. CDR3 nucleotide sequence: TGCAGCGTTGAAACGGGCGGGCACTATGGCTACACCTTC. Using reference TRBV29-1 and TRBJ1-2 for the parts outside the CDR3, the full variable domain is SAVISQKPSRDICQRGTSLTIQCQVDSQVTMMFWYRQQPGQSLTLIATANQGSEATYESGFVIDKFPISRPNLTFSTLTVSNMSPEDSSIYLCSVETGGHYGYTFGSGTRLTVV.